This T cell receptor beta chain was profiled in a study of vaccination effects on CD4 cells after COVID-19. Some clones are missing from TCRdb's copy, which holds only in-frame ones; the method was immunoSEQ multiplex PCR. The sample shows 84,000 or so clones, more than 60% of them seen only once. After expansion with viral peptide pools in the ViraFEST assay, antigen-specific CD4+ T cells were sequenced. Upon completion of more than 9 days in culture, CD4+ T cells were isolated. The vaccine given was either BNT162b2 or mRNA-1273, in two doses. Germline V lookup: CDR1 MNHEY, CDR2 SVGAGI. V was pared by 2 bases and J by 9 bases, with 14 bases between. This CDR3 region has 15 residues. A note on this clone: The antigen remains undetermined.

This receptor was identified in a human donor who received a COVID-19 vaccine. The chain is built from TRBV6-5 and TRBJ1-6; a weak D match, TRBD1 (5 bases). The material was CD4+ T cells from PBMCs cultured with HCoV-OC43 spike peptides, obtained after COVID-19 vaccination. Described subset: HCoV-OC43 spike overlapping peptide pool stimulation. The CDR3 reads CASSYGHLAASPLHF. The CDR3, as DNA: TGTGCCAGCAGTTACGGACACCTGGCGGCTTCACCCCTCCACTTT.